Listed below are T cell receptor beta chains from one sample, sequenced in a study of T-cell memory formation after mild COVID-19. Via MiXCR, TCRdb re-called the 5' RACE reads, giving one row per CDR3 protein. The sample lists about 470,000 distinct CDR3 sequences, 25% occurring once. The sample was PBMCs or a T cell subset sorted from them (not recorded which). Receptors originate from an adult woman who had mild COVID-19 (a few samples of this study predate the infection). Cell type and time point are not known. Both conserved end residues are part of each CDR3. Clone size is not always given. Where it is, it says once, few, many or a class for expanded clones.

v_gene,len,j_gene,abundance,CDR3aa
TRBV20-1,15,TRBJ2-1,NA,CSGTSGGAGYNEQFF
TRBV12-3/TRBV12-4,20,TRBJ2-7,NA,CASPWGDPGSLGRKVYEQYF
TRBV6-5,17,TRBJ2-7,NA,CASSIGQTGQGIVEQYF
TRBV20-1,15,TRBJ2-7,NA,CSAISLAGKTYEQYF
TRBV5-5,15,TRBJ2-2,NA,CASSLGHRNTGELFF
TRBV10-3,14,TRBJ2-1,NA,CATKRLAEYNEQFF
TRBV7-7,16,TRBJ2-1,NA,CASSLAGTGGLDEQFF
TRBV4-1,16,TRBJ1-4,NA,CASSQAGTGMGEKLFF
TRBV5-1,16,TRBJ2-1,many,CASSRTSGTSYNEQFF
TRBV6-2/TRBV6-3,13,TRBJ2-1,NA,CASSFGSGYEQFF
TRBV2,13,TRBJ1-2,few,CASSEREDYGYTF
TRBV11-2,14,TRBJ2-7,many,CASSRDRGRDEQYF
TRBV6-1,14,TRBJ1-2,few,CASSAIGQGHGYTF
TRBV24-1,14,TRBJ2-2,NA,CATSELEEGGELFF
TRBV5-6,15,TRBJ2-5,NA,CASSLTDWTQETQYF
TRBV7-3,16,TRBJ2-1,NA,CASSLRLAGGYNEQFF
TRBV11-1,18,TRBJ2-6,few,CASSLLSWQFSGANVLTF
TRBV20-1,12,TRBJ2-3,NA,CRPAGGQDTQYF
TRBV6-5,19,TRBJ2-3,NA,CASSLPTDRGIRPTDTQYF
TRBV7-6,14,TRBJ2-2,NA,CASSLLQVTGELFF
TRBV29-1,13,TRBJ1-2,NA,CSVVGGSSYGYTF
TRBV2,11,TRBJ2-5,NA,CASSERRPQYF
TRBV7-9,11,TRBJ2-7,NA,CASSWTTEQYF
TRBV19,16,TRBJ1-1,NA,CASTARRQWGITEAFF
TRBV18,13,TRBJ2-5,NA,CASSPLRGETQYF
TRBV7-9,15,TRBJ1-2,few,CASSPGAGANYGYTF
TRBV20-1,13,TRBJ1-2,few,CSTDPGHNYGYTF
TRBV27,16,TRBJ2-2,NA,CASSLRPAGDTGELFF
TRBV5-1,15,TRBJ2-2,many,CASRPGLGNTGELFF
TRBV10-3,14,TRBJ2-1,NA,CAISERGSYNEQFF
TRBV5-1,13,TRBJ2-7,NA,CASSGRGFDEQYF
TRBV9,17,TRBJ2-5,few,CASSVVETGGSRETQYF
TRBV24-1,18,TRBJ2-2,NA,CATSDSLRQKSNTGELFF